Below, one T cell receptor beta chain is given with its context. Its specificity is not known. CDR3 length: 15 residues. Germline lookup yields CDR1 MDHEN and CDR2 SYDVKM. The germline V and J ends were trimmed by 3 bases and 0 bases, with 12 bases remaining between them. Repertoires were generated with immunoSEQ multiplex PCR, while TCRdb's copy carries only in-frame clones and drops some. In the table there are approximately 1.5 million clones, 98% of which are singletons. The data originate from a study of shared clonotypes between healthy human individuals. Study results and caveats: Rarefaction indicated that sorted-subset sequencing remained incomplete although depth was large. In general, naive subsets displayed greater estimated richness than memory subsets did. An expected dependence of interdonor clonotype sharing on sequencing depth was noted.

The specimen was naive CD4+ T cells sorted from blood. Subset defined: CD45RA+ positively selected. V and J are TRBV28 and TRBJ2-7; D may be TRBD1 (6 bases). The receptor was isolated from a man aged 25-40 years in good health. The CDR3 DNA reads as TGTGCCAGCAGTTTTTGGGGGCAGAACTCCTACGAGCAGTACTTC. Amino acid sequence: CASSFWGQNSYEQYF.